One sample yielded the 21 T cell receptor beta chains listed below, sequenced in a study of identical twins (dated by TCRdb to the mid-2010s). Libraries came from 5' RACE. The listed sequencing device is Illumina HiSeq 2000. TCRdb reran the public reads through fastp at Q25 and MiXCR, keeping productive beta chains. Rows matching on CDR3 protein sequence are summarized as one entry with the most common DNA and genes. Recorded for this sample are a few hundred thousand distinct CDR3 sequences; roughly 9.5% of them occurred a single time. The biggest ten clones account for 2.5% to 3.5% of the sample. These records were also assigned to another study, of yellow fever vaccine responses in identical twins.

Sequenced material: PBMCs. These receptors were obtained from a young woman in good health.

The chain links TRBV6-5 to TRBJ2-5; D assignment may be TRBD1 or TRBD2 (5 bases each). Germline lookup yields CDR1 MNHEY and CDR2 SVGAGI. Trimming removed 8 bases from V and 5 bases from J, with 18 bases in between. The CDR3 runs 14 residues. Here the CDR3 reads CASGSTAAGETQYF. The CDR3 DNA reads TGTGCCAGCGGTTCGACAGCGGCCGGGGAGACCCAGTACTTC.

This clonotype has only a few counts. The chain couples TRBV9 to TRBJ2-1; tentatively, D is TRBD2 (7 bases). V gave up 0 bases and J gave up 7 bases, with 20 bases separating them. The CDR3 loop spans 17 amino acids. In germline, CDR1 is SGDLS, CDR2 YYNGEE. Here the CDR3 DNA reads TGTGCCAGCAGCGTAGAGTGGGTAGGTGGGGGGGCGAATGAGCAGTTCTTC. Encoded protein: CASSVEWVGGGANEQFF.

The genes are TRBV19 and TRBJ2-2, with 9 bases identical to TRBD1. After removal of 5 bases from V and 5 bases from J, the junction contained 6 bases not matched to a gene. Germline V gene lookup returns CDR1 LNHDA and CDR2 SQIVND (reference sequence). This CDR3 comprises 15 residues. CDR3 region: CASSPGQGWTGELFF. Here the CDR3 DNA reads TGTGCCAGTAGTCCAGGACAGGGGTGGACCGGGGAGCTGTTTTTT.

This clonotype was recorded many times. This chain joins TRBV6-5 and TRBJ2-4; D assignment may be TRBD1 or TRBD2 (5 bases each). Trimming took 4 bases from V and 1 from J, leaving 11 bases between them. The CDR3 has 15 residues. Germline V gene lookup returns CDR1 MNHEY and CDR2 SVGAGI. CDR3 DNA: TGTGCCAGCAGTTCGCCAGGGACCGCCAAAAACATTCAGTACTTC. Amino acid sequence: CASSSPGTAKNIQYF.

V is TRBV20-1 and J is TRBJ2-3, with 13 bases matching TRBD2. The CDR3 is made up of 15 amino acids. V shed 5 bases, J shed 4 bases, and the junction held 6 bases outside the gene matches. Germline V gene data show CDR1 as DFQATT and CDR2 as SNEGSKA (reference sequence). As DNA, the CDR3 is TGCAGTGCTTCGACTAGCGGGGGGTTCTCAGATACGCAGTATTTT. Its translation: CSASTSGGFSDTQYF.

Many counts were recorded for this clonotype. The CDR3 is CSVDPPGGSYNEQFF. The CDR3 DNA is TGCAGCGTTGACCCGCCAGGGGGGTCCTACAATGAGCAGTTCTTC. The chain joins TRBV29-1 to TRBJ2-1, with D possibly being TRBD1 (7 bases). Germline V gene lookup returns CDR1 SQVTM and CDR2 ANQGSEA. V was clipped by 3 bases and J by 1 base, with 13 bases between them. The CDR3 sequence is 15 residues long.

There are a few counts of this clonotype. The rearrangement uses TRBV5-1 and TRBJ1-4; D remains unclear. The CDR3 contains 13 residues. V was clipped by 0 bases and J by 12 bases, with 12 bases between them. Germline V lookup: CDR1 SGHRS, CDR2 YFSETQ. CDR3 protein: CASSLVPLRELFF. The CDR3 bases are TGCGCCAGCAGCTTGGTTCCACTGCGGGAACTGTTTTTT.

This chain connects TRBV5-1 to TRBJ2-3; 8 bases line up with TRBD1. The V segment lost 4 bases and the J segment 3 bases; nucleotides outside the gene matches: 7. The CDR3 contains 15 residues. CDR1 SGHRS and CDR2 YFSETQ come from the germline V gene. CDR3 loop: CASSPADRVTDTQYF. Written as DNA, the CDR3 is TGCGCCAGCAGCCCGGCGGACAGGGTGACAGATACGCAGTATTTT. Based on the CDR3 plus reference TRBV5-1 and TRBJ2-3, the full variable domain is KAGVTQTPRYLIKTRGQQVTLSCSPISGHRSVSWYQQTPGQGLQFLFEYFSETQRNKGNFPGRFSGRQFSNSRSEMNVSTLELGDSALYLCASSPADRVTDTQYFGPGTRLTVL.

V gene TRBV25-1 combines with J gene TRBJ2-1; 9 bases map to TRBD2. Trimming took 2 bases from V and 10 from J; bases not matched to a gene: 3. The CDR3 length is 13 residues. Germline assignment: CDR1 MGHDK and CDR2 SYGVNS. The CDR3 loop is CASSELLAGEQFF. For the CDR3, the DNA is TGTGCCAGCAGTGAACTGCTAGCGGGAGAGCAGTTCTTC.

The genes are TRBV6-2 or TRBV6-3 and TRBJ2-7, with 8 bases identical to TRBD1. Per germline, CDR1 MNHEY and CDR2 SVGEGT. V trimming: 6 bases; J trimming: 2 bases; junction bases outside the gene matches: 9. The CDR3 extends over 15 amino acids. The DNA for the CDR3 is TGTGCCAGCAGCAGACGACAGGGGAACACCTACGAGCAGTACTTC. Its translation: CASSRRQGNTYEQYF.

In this sample, this clonotype turned up many times. The genes are TRBV12-3 or TRBV12-4 and TRBJ2-3, with 8 bases identical to TRBD2. V shed 4 bases, J shed 5 bases, and the junction held 8 bases outside the gene matches. This CDR3 has 15 amino acids. The CDR3 reads CASSYRGGLKDTQYF. CDR3 sequence (DNA): TGTGCCAGCAGTTATCGGGGGGGCCTTAAAGATACGCAGTATTTT.

In its sample, this clonotype was seen many times. CDR3 sequence: CASPRGIRGYEQYF. CDR3 nucleotide sequence: TGTGCCAGCCCAAGGGGGATAAGGGGCTACGAGCAGTACTTC. The J gene is TRBJ2-7, the V gene TRBV6-7; a weak D match, TRBD1 (6 bases). TRBV6-7 is marked as an open reading frame, function uncertain. The CDR3 runs 14 residues. The V gene lost 8 bases and the J gene lost 3 bases, with 17 bases spanning the gap.

The V call is TRBV5-1, the J call TRBJ2-7; D gene unclear. This CDR3 has 14 residues. V lost 1 base, J lost 5 bases, and 13 bases lay in between. Germline V CDR1 and CDR2: SGHRS, YFSETQ. CDR3 protein: CASSLNWASDEQYF. DNA for the CDR3: TGCGCCAGCAGCTTGAATTGGGCATCCGACGAGCAGTACTTC.

There are a few counts of this clonotype. This chain links TRBV7-9 with TRBJ2-7, with 7 positions matching TRBD2. This CDR3 contains 17 residues. The trim removed 4 bases at V and 0 bases at J, leaving 12 bases unmatched. Germline V gene data show CDR1 as SEHNR and CDR2 as FQNEAQ (reference sequence). In DNA, the CDR3 is TGTGCCAGCAGCTCCGACCAGCGGGGCCTCTACTCCTACGAGCAGTACTTC. Translation: CASSSDQRGLYSYEQYF. Complete variable domain (other parts from reference TRBV7-9 and TRBJ2-7): DTGVSQNPRHKITKRGQNVTFRCDPISEHNRLYWYRQTLGQGPEFLTYFQNEAQLEKSRLLSDRFSAERPKGSFSTLEIQRTEQGDSAMYLCASSSDQRGLYSYEQYFGPGTRLTVT.

This clonotype was detected only a few times. The chain carries TRBV6-1 and TRBJ1-1; tentatively, D is TRBD1 (5 bases). The CDR3 spans 13 residues. V dropped 6 bases and J dropped 3 bases, with 11 bases sitting between them. Germline CDR1 is MNHNS and CDR2 is SASEGT. The chain's CDR3 is CASRSRGDTEAFF. CDR3 nucleotide sequence: TGTGCCAGCAGGAGTAGGGGCGACACTGAAGCTTTCTTT.

The chain recombines TRBV6-2 or TRBV6-3 with TRBJ2-7; D possibly corresponds to TRBD2 (6 bases). CDR1 is MNHEY, CDR2 SVGEGT, per germline. V lost 6 bases and J 3 bases, leaving 15 bases between the germline ends. This CDR3 has 14 amino acids. The CDR3 region is CASRPRTGLYEQYF. CDR3 sequence (DNA): TGTGCCAGCAGACCGCGGACGGGACTCTACGAGCAGTACTTC.

Here the CDR3 DNA reads TGTGCCAGCACCTATTCGGCGAGCACAGATACGCAGTATTTT. Translation: CASTYSASTDTQYF. The chain joins TRBV5-5 to TRBJ2-3, with D unresolved. The germline CDR1 and CDR2 sequences are SGHKS and YYEKEE (reference sequence). Trimming left V 6 bases short and J 0 bases short, with 11 bases between. The CDR3 totals 14 residues.

This clonotype was counted between two and nine times. The chain links TRBV4-1 to TRBJ2-3, with D possibly called TRBD1 or TRBD2 (6 bases each). The CDR3 length is 15 residues. Trimming pared 3 bases from V and 2 bases from J, leaving 12 bases between. Germline V gene data show CDR1 as MGHRA and CDR2 as YSYEKL. CDR3 bases: TGCGCCAGCAGCCAGGGGTGGGGGGCCACAGATACGCAGTATTTT. Residues: CASSQGWGATDTQYF.

This clonotype was seen a handful of times. V is TRBV7-6 and J is TRBJ2-3; 10 bases are a match to TRBD2. The J segment lost 11 bases and the V segment lost 1 base, leaving 15 bases of the junction unmatched. The CDR3 sequence is 17 residues long. Looked up from germline, CDR1 is SGHVS and CDR2 is FNYEAQ. The DNA for the CDR3 is TGTGCCAGCAGCTTAGGATCTCCACTAGCGGGATCCGAAGGGCAGTATTTT. Protein product: CASSLGSPLAGSEGQYF.

This clonotype was observed many times. The CDR3 reads CASSLAPLLNTGELFF. The CDR3 coding sequence is TGTGCCAGCAGTTTAGCCCCTCTACTAAACACCGGGGAGCTGTTTTTT. The rearrangement links TRBV27 to TRBJ2-2; D is ambiguous. Germline lookup yields CDR1 MNHEY and CDR2 SMNVEV (reference sequence). This CDR3 has 16 amino acids. The V end was cut by 2 bases, the J end by 2 bases, with 12 bases between.

In nucleotides, the CDR3 is TGTGCCAGCAGCCCTCTACAGAGCGGGAAAGAGACCCAGTACTTC. Amino acids: CASSPLQSGKETQYF. The rearrangement uses TRBV3-1 and TRBJ2-5; 7 bases agree with TRBD2. V was pared by 4 bases and J by 3 bases, with 8 bases of the junction left unmatched. The CDR3 loop spans 15 amino acids. CDR1 is LGHDT and CDR2 is YNNKEL in the germline V gene (reference sequence).